This entry concerns a single T cell receptor (beta chain). This sample is part of a study of blood T cell repertoires in COVID-19. Study information: From T cells, B-cell-depleted T cells, or PBMCs came the material, which was cDNA or gDNA.

TCRdb's copy holds only in-frame clones and misses some; the assay was immunoSEQ multiplex PCR. The table includes under 500,000 clones, about 85% detected once. Trimming at V came to 5 bases and at J to 1 base, leaving 5 bases not matched to a gene. This CDR3 has 14 amino acids. CDR1 is SGHNT and CDR2 is YYREEE in the germline V gene (reference sequence). Sequenced: PBMCs or T cells enriched from blood (not recorded which). V is TRBV5-4 and J is TRBJ1-1, with 7 bases matching TRBD1. The TCR comes from a young woman with acute COVID-19. Written as DNA, the CDR3 is TGTGCCAGCAGACTTACAGGGGAGAACACTGAAGCTTTCTTT. Amino acids: CASRLTGENTEAFF.